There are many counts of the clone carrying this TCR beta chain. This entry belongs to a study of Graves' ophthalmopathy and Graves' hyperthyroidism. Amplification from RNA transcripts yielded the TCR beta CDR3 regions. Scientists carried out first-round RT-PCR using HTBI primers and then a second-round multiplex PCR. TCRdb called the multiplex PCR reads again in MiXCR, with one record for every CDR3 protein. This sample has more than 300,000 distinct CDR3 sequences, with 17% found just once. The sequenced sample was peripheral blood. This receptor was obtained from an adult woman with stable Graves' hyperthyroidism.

CDR3 protein: CSARPSGRYTGELFF. The CDR3 DNA reads TGCAGTGCTCGCCCGAGCGGGAGATACACCGGGGAGCTGTTTTTT. The chain couples TRBV20-1 to TRBJ2-2; 8 bases fit TRBD2. The V and J ends lost 5 bases and 3 bases, in that order; junction bases with no gene match: 8. Germline CDR1 DFQATT, CDR2 SNEGSKA (reference sequence). CDR3 length: 15 residues.